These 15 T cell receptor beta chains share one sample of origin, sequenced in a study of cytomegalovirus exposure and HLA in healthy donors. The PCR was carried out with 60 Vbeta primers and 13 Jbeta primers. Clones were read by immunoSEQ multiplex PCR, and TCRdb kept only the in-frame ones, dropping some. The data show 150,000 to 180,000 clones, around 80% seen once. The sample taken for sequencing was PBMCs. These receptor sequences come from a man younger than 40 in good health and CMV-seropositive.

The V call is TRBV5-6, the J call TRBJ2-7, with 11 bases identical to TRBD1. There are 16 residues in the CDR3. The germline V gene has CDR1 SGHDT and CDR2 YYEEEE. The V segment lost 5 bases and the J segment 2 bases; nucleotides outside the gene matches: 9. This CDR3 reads CASRVSGQGVPYEQYF. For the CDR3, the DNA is TGTGCCAGCAGGGTATCGGGACAGGGGGTTCCCTACGAGCAGTACTTC.

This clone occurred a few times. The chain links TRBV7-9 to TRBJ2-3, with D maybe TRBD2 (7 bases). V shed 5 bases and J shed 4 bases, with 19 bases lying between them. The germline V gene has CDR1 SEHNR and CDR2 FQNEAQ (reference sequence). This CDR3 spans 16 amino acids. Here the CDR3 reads CASSEGGLLMADTQYF. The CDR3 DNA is TGTGCCAGCAGCGAGGGGGGGCTATTAATGGCAGATACGCAGTATTTT.

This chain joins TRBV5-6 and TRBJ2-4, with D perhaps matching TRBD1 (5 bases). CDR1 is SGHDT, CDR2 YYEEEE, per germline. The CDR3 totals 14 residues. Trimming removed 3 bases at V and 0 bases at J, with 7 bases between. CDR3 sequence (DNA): TGTGCCAGCAGCTGGGGCCTAGCCAAAAACATTCAGTACTTC. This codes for CASSWGLAKNIQYF.

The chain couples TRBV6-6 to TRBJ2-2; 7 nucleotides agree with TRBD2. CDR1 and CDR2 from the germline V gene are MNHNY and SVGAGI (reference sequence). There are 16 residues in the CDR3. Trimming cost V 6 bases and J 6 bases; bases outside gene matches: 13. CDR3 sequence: CASSDGPAGLAGELFF. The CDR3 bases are TGTGCCAGCAGCGACGGTCCAGCGGGATTGGCCGGGGAGCTGTTTTTT.

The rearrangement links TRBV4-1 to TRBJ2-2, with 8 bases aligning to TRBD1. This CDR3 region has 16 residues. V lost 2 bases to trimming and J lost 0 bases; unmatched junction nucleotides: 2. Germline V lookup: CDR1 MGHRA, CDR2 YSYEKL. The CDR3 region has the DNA TGCGCCAGCAGCCAACAGGGGGCAACGAACACCGGGGAGCTGTTTTTT. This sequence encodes CASSQQGATNTGELFF.

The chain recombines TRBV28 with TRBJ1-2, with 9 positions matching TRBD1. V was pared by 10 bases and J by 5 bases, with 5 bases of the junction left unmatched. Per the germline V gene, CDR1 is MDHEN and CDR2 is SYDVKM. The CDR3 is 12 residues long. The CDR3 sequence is CAIKQGAYGYTF. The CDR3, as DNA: TGTGCCATCAAACAGGGGGCATATGGCTACACCTTC.

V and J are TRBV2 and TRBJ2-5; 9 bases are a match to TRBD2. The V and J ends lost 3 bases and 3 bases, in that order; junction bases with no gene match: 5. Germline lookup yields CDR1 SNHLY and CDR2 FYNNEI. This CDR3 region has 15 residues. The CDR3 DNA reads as TGTGCCAGCAGTGAGTTGACTAGCGGAAAAGAGACCCAGTACTTC. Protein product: CASSELTSGKETQYF.

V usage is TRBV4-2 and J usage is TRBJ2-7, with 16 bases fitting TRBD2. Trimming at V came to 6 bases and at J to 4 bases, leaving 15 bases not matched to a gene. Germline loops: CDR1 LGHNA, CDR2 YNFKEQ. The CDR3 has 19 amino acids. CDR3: CASSLLTAGTSGRAYEQYF. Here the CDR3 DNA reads TGTGCCAGCAGTCTATTAACCGCAGGGACTAGCGGGAGGGCTTACGAGCAGTACTTC.

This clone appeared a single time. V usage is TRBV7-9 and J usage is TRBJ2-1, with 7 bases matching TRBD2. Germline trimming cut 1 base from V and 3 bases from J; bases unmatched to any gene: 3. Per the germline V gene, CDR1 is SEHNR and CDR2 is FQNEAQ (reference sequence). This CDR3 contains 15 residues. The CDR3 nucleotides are TGTGCCAGCAGCTTAGGTAGCGGGCTCTACAATGAGCAGTTCTTC. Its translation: CASSLGSGLYNEQFF.

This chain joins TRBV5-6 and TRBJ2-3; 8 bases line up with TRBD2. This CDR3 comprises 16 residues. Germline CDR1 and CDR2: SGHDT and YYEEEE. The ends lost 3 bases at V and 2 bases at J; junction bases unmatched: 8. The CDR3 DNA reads TGTGCCAGCAGCTCCCTCTTAGCGGGGAACACAGATACGCAGTATTTT. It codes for CASSSLLAGNTDTQYF.

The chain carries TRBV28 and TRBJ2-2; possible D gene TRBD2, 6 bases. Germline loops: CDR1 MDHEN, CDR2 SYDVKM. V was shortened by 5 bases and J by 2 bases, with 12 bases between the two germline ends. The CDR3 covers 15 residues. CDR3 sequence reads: CASSEGTYNTGELFF. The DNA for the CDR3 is TGTGCCAGCAGTGAAGGGACTTATAACACCGGGGAGCTGTTTTTT.

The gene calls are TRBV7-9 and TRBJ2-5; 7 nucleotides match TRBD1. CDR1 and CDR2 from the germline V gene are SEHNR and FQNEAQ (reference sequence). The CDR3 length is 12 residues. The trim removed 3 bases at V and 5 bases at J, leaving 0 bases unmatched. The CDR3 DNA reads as TGTGCCAGCAGCTTCAGGGGGGAGACCCAGTACTTC. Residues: CASSFRGETQYF. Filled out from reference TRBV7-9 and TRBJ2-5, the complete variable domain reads DTGVSQNPRHKITKRGQNVTFRCDPISEHNRLYWYRQTLGQGPEFLTYFQNEAQLEKSRLLSDRFSAERPKGSFSTLEIQRTEQGDSAMYLCASSFRGETQYFGPGTRLLVL.

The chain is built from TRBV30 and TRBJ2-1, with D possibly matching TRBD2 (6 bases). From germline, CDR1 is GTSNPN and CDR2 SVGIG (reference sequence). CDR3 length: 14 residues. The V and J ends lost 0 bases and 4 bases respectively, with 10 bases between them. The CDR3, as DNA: TGTGCCTGGAGTGTCCGGGGAGGATACAATGAGCAGTTCTTC. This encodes CAWSVRGGYNEQFF.

Here the CDR3 reads CASSVVDQPQHF. In DNA form, the CDR3 reads TGTGCCAGCAGTGTTGTAGATCAGCCCCAGCATTTT. The J gene is TRBJ1-5, the V gene TRBV28; D not resolved. Trimming removed 5 bases at V and 5 bases at J, with 7 bases between. Germline V gives CDR1 MDHEN, CDR2 SYDVKM. The length of the CDR3 is 12 residues.

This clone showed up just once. CDR3 coding DNA: TGTGCCAGCAGTCCGGGGACCTATAATTCACCCCTCCACTTT. It encodes CASSPGTYNSPLHF. The chain carries TRBV2 and TRBJ1-6, with no clear D. This CDR3 is built from 14 residues. The V gene's germline CDR1 is SNHLY and CDR2 FYNNEI. Trimming took 5 bases from V and 2 from J, leaving 7 bases between them.